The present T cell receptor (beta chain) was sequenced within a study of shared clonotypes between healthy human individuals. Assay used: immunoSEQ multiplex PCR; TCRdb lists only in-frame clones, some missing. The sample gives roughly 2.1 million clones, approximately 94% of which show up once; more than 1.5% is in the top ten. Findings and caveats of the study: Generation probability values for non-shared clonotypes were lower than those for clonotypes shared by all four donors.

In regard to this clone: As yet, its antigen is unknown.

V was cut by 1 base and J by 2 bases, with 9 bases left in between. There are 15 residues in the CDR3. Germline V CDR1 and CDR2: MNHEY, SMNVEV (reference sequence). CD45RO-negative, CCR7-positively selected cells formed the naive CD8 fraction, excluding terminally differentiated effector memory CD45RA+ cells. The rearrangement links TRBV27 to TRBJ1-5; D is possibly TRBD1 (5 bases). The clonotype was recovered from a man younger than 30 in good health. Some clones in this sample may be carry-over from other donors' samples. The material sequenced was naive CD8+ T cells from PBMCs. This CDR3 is CASSLWPGGNQPQHF. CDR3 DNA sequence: TGTGCCAGCAGTTTATGGCCGGGGGGCAATCAGCCCCAGCATTTT.